This TCR beta chain emerged from a study of CXCR3-negative and CXCR3-positive naive CD8 T cells. Each TRB cDNA library was prepared by 5' RACE (with UMI labels). TCRdb processed the 5' RACE reads again and assigns one entry to each CDR3 protein, with no DNA. The table lists around 110,000 distinct CDR3 sequences. The CDR3 is 15 residues long. Comments on this clonotype: The antigen is unknown.

With around 290,000 cells each, the CD8+ T cell subsets were individually sorted in triplicate. The authors gated naive CD8+ T cells as CD45RO-CCR7+CD27+CD95-. Study-level points and caveats: Relative to memory CD8+ cells, whose diversity was much lower, both naive subsets had comparably high diversity. The TRB CDR3s that CXCR3-positive naive cells carried were more hydrophobic than those of CXCR3-negative naive cells.

The chain joins TRBV12-3 or TRBV12-4 to TRBJ2-5; the D call of TRBD1 rests on TCRdb alone, since no DNA is present to check it. This receptor was identified in a human donor in good health. Some clones in this sample may be carry-over from other donors' samples. What was sequenced was naive CXCR3+ CD8+ T cells from blood. Subset defined: CD45RO-CCR7+CD27+CD95- naive CD8+ T cells expressing CXCR3 (TNR3+). CDR3 residues: CASSWRTGKQETQYF.